This TCR beta chain is drawn from a study of blood T cells in healthy people across ages. Germline loops: CDR1 MGHRA, CDR2 YSYEKL. V lost 4 bases and J 4 bases, leaving 14 bases between the germline ends. The CDR3 loop spans 14 amino acids. It was with a sample-barcoded 5' primer and a J-beta primer mix that a second PCR of roughly 7 to 11 cycles was run. TCRdb recomputed calls from the 5' RACE reads with MiXCR, one row per CDR3 protein. Of hundreds of thousands of distinct CDR3 sequences in the sample, roughly 50% were seen once. On this clonotype itself: What it recognizes is unknown.

The study's findings and limits: The recorded TCR beta diversity per million T cells decreased in a roughly linear manner with age.

The chain combines TRBV4-1 with TRBJ2-7; D perhaps matches TRBD1 (5 bases). The sequenced sample was blood. The receptor comes from a middle-aged man in good health. CDR3 coding DNA: TGCGCCAGCAGCCTAGTAGGGGTTTGGTACGAGCAGTACTTC. Protein sequence: CASSLVGVWYEQYF.